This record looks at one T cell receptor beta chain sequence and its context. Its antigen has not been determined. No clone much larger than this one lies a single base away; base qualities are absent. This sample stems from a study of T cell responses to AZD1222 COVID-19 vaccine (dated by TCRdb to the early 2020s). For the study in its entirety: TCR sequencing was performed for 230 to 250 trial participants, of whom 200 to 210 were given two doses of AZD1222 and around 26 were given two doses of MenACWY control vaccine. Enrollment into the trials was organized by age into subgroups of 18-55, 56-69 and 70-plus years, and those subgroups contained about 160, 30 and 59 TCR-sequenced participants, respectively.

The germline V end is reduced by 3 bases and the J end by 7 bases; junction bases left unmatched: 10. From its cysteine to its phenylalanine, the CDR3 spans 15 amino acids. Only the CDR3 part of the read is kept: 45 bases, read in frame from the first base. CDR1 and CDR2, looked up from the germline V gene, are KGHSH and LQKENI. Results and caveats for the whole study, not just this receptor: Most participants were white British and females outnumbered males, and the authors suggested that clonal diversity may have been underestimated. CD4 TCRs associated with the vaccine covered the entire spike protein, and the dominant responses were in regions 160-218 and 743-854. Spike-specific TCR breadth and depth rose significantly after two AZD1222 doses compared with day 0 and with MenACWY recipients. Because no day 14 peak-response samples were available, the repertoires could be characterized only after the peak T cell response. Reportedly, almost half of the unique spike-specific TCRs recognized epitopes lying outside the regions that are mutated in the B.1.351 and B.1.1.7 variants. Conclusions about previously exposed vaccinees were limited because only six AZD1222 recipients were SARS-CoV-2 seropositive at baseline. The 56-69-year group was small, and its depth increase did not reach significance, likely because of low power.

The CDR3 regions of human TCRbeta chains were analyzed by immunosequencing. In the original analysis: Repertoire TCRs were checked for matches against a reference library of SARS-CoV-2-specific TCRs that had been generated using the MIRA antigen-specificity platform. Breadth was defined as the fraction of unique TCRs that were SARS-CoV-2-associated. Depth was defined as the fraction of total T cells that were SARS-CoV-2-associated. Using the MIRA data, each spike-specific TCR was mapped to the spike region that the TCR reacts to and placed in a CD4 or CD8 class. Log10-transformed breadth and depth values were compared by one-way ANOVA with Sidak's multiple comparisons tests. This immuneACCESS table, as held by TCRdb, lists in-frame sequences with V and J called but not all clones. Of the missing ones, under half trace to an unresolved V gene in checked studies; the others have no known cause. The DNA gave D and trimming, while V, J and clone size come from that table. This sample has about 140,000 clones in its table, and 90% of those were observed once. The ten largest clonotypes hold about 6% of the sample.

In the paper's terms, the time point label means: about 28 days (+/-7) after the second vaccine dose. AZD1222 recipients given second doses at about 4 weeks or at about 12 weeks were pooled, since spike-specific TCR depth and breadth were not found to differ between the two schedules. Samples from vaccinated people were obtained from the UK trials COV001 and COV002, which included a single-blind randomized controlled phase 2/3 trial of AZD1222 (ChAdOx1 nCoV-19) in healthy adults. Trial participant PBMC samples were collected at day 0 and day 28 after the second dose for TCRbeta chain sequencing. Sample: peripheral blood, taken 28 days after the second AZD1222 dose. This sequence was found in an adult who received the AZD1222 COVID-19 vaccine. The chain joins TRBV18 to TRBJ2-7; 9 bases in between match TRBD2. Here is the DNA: TGTGCCAGCTCACCTCTGGCGGGAGGGCCTGATGAGCAGTACTTC. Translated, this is CASSPLAGGPDEQYF.